What follows are 5 T cell receptor beta chains derived from one specimen sequenced in a study of PD-L1 blockade in urothelial cancer. Time point in this sample: pretreatment peripheral blood. Sequencing was performed with immunoSEQ multiplex PCR; in TCRdb, only in-frame clones are kept and a portion is missing. Here the sample spans roughly 90,000 clones, around 89% being singletons. This sample comprised PBMCs, obtained around atezolizumab (anti-PD-L1) treatment. The source of these receptors is a woman of 80 years or more with urothelial cancer.

The genes are TRBV19 and TRBJ2-7; D ambiguous. Germline V gene lookup returns CDR1 LNHDA and CDR2 SQIVND (reference sequence). The CDR3 is made up of 11 amino acids. Trimming pared 3 bases from V and 5 bases from J, leaving 5 bases between. The CDR3 is CASSIPDEQYF. The CDR3, as DNA: TGTGCCAGTAGTATCCCAGACGAGCAGTACTTC.

This chain uses TRBV7-9 with TRBJ2-1; tentative D call: TRBD1 (6 bases). Deletions cut 5 bases from V and 7 bases from J, with 21 bases between. Germline V CDR1 and CDR2: SEHNR, FQNEAQ (reference sequence). The CDR3 sequence is 16 residues long. The CDR3 DNA reads TGTGCCAGCAGCCAACCCGCAGGGGACACCCGAAATGAGCAGTTCTTC. Translated, it gives CASSQPAGDTRNEQFF.

This clone appeared a single time. The chain employs TRBV9 and TRBJ2-2, with 9 nucleotides matching TRBD1. The junction had 6 bases not matched to a gene; V was cut back by 3 bases and J by 6 bases. Germline CDR1 and CDR2: SGDLS and YYNGEE. This CDR3 spans 15 amino acids. The CDR3 nucleotides are TGTGCCAGCAGCGGGACAGGGGCTCTCGCCGGGGAGCTGTTTTTT. Amino acids: CASSGTGALAGELFF.

This chain uses TRBV4-2 with TRBJ1-2; D is ambiguous. CDR1 LGHNA and CDR2 YNFKEQ come from the germline V gene. V lost 1 base and J lost 3, with 15 bases in between. There are 16 residues in the CDR3. The CDR3 loop is CASSQAPKTSDYGYTF. CDR3 nucleotide sequence: TGTGCCAGCAGCCAAGCCCCCAAAACCTCGGACTATGGCTACACCTTC.

The rearrangement links TRBV5-1 to TRBJ2-6, with TRBD1 matching over 9 bases. The germline CDR1 and CDR2 sequences are SGHRS and YFSETQ. The CDR3 contains 18 residues. The V segment lost 4 bases and the J segment 2 bases; nucleotides outside the gene matches: 10. The CDR3 reads CASSPGTGRRAGANVLTF. CDR3 nucleotide sequence: TGCGCCAGCAGCCCTGGGACAGGGAGAAGGGCTGGGGCCAACGTCCTGACTTTC.